This TCR beta chain comes out of a study of PD-L1 blockade in urothelial cancer. Study at large: Patients went on atezolizumab in the mid-2010s, receiving 1,200 mg intravenously every 3 weeks.

On this clone itself: Antigen: not known.

The germline V gene encodes CDR1 LNHDA and CDR2 SQIVND (reference sequence). V was pared by 5 bases and J by 15 bases, with 7 bases of the junction left unmatched. The CDR3 covers 12 residues. Sequencing was performed with immunoSEQ multiplex PCR; in TCRdb, only in-frame clones are kept and a portion is missing. This sample yields some 57,000 clones, of which around 84% are seen a single time; roughly 1.3% belongs to the top ten. Study results and limitations: More expansion of tumor-associated blood clones, seen at 3 weeks, marked durable-benefit patients. Below-median TCR clonality that was measured in pretreatment blood predicted better survival.

Documented time point: pretreatment peripheral blood. Each patient gave between 1 and 8 samples of peripheral blood mononuclear cells, which were collected pretreatment and during treatment. The source material was PBMCs, sampled around atezolizumab (anti-PD-L1) treatment. The chain uses TRBV19 and TRBJ2-1; 10 bases match TRBD2. This clonotype was obtained from a man aged 45-65 years with urothelial cancer. This chain's CDR3 is CASSPSGSTLFF. In nucleotides, the CDR3 is TGTGCCAGTAGTCCTAGCGGGAGTACTTTGTTCTTC.